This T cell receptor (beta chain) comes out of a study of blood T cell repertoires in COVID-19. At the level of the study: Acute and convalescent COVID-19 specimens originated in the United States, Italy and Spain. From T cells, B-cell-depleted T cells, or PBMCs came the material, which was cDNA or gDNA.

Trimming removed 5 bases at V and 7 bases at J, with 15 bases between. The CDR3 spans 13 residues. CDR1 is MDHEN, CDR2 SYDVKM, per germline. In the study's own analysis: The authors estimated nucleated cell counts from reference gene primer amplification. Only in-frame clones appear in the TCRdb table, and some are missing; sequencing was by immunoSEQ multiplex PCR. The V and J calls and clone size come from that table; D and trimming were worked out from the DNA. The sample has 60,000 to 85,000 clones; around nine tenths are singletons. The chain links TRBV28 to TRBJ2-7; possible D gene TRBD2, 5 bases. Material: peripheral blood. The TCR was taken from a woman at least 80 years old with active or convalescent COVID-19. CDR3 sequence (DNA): TGTGCCAGCAGTGAATCGGGGTATTGGGAGCAGTACTTC. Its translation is CASSESGYWEQYF.